This T cell receptor (beta chain) was sequenced in a study of graft-versus-host responses after intestinal transplantation. TCRdb's copy holds only in-frame clones and misses some; the assay was immunoSEQ multiplex PCR. The sample carries around 23,000 clones, approximately 83% recorded once. The CDR3 length is 14 residues. The germline CDR1 and CDR2 sequences are MNHNS and SASEGT. V lost 10 bases, J lost 5 bases, and 14 bases stayed unmatched. This chain connects TRBV6-1 to TRBJ2-7; 7 bases agree with TRBD1. The clonotype originates from a human patient who received an intestinal transplant, so some T cells may come from the graft donor. Specimen: PBMCs, collected around 440 days after intestinal transplant. DNA of the CDR3: TGTGCCATCCAACAGGGGATCTCATCTAACGAGCAGTACTTC. Translated, it gives CAIQQGISSNEQYF.